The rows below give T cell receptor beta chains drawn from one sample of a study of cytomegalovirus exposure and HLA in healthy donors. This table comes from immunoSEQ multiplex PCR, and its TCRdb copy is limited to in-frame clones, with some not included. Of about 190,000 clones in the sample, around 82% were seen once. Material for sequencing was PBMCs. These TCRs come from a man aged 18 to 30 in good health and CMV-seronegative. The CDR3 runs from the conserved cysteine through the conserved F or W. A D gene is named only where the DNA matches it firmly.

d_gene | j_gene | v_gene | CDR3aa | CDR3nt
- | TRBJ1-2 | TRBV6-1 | CASSKSFGGYGYTF | TGTGCCAGCAGTAAATCGTTCGGGGGCTATGGCTACACCTTC
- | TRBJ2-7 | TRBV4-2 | CASSQGAQSTYEQYF | TGTGCCAGCAGCCAAGGCGCACAGTCCACCTACGAGCAGTACTTC
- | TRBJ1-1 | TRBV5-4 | CASSLGDINTEAFF | TGTGCCAGCAGCTTGGGAGACATTAACACTGAAGCTTTCTTT
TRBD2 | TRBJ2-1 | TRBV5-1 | CASSLVLSPPWREGNEQFF | TGCGCCAGCAGCTTGGTATTGTCCCCCCCGTGGCGGGAGGGCAATGAGCAGTTCTTC
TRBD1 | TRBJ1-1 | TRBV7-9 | CASSWGQGDTEAFF | TGTGCCAGCAGCTGGGGACAGGGCGACACTGAAGCTTTCTTT
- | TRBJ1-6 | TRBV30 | CAWSMGQGNSPLHF | TGTGCCTGGAGTATGGGGCAGGGGAATTCACCCCTCCACTTT
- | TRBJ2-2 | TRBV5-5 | CASSFWATGDAGELFF | TGTGCCAGCAGCTTTTGGGCGACAGGAGATGCCGGGGAGCTGTTTTTT
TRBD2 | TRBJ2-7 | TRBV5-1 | CASSFASGTSPYEQYF | TGCGCCAGCAGCTTCGCCTCTGGGACTAGCCCCTACGAGCAGTACTTC
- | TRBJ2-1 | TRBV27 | CASSPRDTSSYNEQFF | TGTGCCAGCAGTCCTAGGGACACGAGCTCCTACAATGAGCAGTTCTTC
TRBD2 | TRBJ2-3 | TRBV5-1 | CASSSGLASGDTQYF | TGCGCCAGCAGCTCGGGACTAGCGTCGGGAGATACGCAGTATTTT
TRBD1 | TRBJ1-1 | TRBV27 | CASSASTGARAEAFF | TGTGCCAGCAGTGCATCCACAGGGGCTAGGGCTGAAGCTTTCTTT
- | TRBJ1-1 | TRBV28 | CASGGLNTEAFF | TGTGCCAGTGGAGGATTGAACACTGAGGCTTTCTTT
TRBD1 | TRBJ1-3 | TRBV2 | CATQGDRGNTIYF | TGTGCCACCCAGGGGGACAGGGGGAACACCATATATTTT
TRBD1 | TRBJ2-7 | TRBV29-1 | CSVQGAGEQYF | TGCAGCGTCCAGGGGGCTGGAGAGCAGTACTTC